This T cell receptor (beta chain) came from a study of blood T cell repertoires in COVID-19. The wider study: Sources were T cells, B-cell-depleted T cells, or PBMCs; the material itself was cDNA or gDNA.

This clone was detected only a few times. The ends were cut back, 10 bases at V and 2 bases at J, with 20 bases in the middle. The germline gives CDR1 LNHDA, CDR2 SQIVND (reference sequence). The CDR3 runs 16 residues. Sequencing was performed with immunoSEQ multiplex PCR; in TCRdb, only in-frame clones are kept and a portion is missing. The sample holds approximately 15,000 clones, over 75% seen once. The specimen was peripheral blood. The receptor comes from a woman in her sixties or seventies with active COVID-19. The chain couples TRBV19 to TRBJ2-2; D is possibly TRBD2 (5 bases). CDR3 DNA sequence: TGTGCCACCGCCCCCTTTAGTGGGAGTAACACCGGGGAGCTGTTTTTT. This gives the protein CATAPFSGSNTGELFF.